This T cell receptor (beta chain) derives from a study of blood T cell repertoires in COVID-19. On the study more broadly: The United States, Italy and Spain provided the acute and convalescent COVID-19 samples.

This CDR3 comprises 10 residues. V trimming: 8 bases; J trimming: 10 bases; junction bases outside the gene matches: 2. CDR1 SGHAT and CDR2 FQNNGV come from the germline V gene. Sequencing used immunoSEQ multiplex PCR; TCRdb keeps in-frame clones, though not all of them. The profile shows 60,000 or so clones, 87% of them singletons. The sequenced material came from peripheral blood. The source of this sequence is a human donor with acute or convalescent COVID-19. The donor label of this sample is uncertain. The chain recombines TRBV11-2 with TRBJ2-1, with 7 bases matching TRBD2. The CDR3 coding sequence is TGTGCCAGCCGGGAGGCCGAGCAGTTCTTC. Residues: CASREAEQFF. The full variable domain, completed using reference TRBV11-2 and TRBJ2-1, is EAGVAQSPRYKIIEKRQSVAFWCNPISGHATLYWYQQILGQGPKLLIQFQNNGVVDDSQLPKDRFSAERLKGVDSTLKIQPAKLEDSAVYLCASREAEQFFGPGTRLTVL.